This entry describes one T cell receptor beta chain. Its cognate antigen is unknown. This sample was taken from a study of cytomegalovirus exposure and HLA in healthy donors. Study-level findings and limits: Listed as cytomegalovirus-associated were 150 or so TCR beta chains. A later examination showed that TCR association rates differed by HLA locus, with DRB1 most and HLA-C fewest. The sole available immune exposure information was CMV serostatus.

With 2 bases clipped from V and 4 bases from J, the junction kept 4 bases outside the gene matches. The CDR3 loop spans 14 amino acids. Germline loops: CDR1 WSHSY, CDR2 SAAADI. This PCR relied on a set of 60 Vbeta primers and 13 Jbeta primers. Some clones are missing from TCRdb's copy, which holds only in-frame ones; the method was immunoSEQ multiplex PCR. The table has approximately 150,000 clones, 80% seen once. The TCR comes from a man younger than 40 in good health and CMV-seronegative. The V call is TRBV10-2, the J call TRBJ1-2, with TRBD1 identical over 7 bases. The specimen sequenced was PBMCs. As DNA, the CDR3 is TGCGCCAGCAGTGAGGGTCCAGGGGGCTATGGCTACACCTTC. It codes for CASSEGPGGYGYTF.